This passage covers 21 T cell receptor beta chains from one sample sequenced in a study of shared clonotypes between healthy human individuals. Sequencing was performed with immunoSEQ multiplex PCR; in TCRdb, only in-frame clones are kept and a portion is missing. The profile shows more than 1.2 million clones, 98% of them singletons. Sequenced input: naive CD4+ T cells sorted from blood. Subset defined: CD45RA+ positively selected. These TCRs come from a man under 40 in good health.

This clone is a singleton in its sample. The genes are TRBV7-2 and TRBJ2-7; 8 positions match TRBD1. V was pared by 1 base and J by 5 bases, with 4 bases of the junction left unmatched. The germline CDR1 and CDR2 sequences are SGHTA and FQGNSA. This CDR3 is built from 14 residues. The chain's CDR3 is CASSLGRGLHEQYF. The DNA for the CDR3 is TGTGCCAGCAGCTTAGGCAGGGGGCTACACGAGCAGTACTTC.

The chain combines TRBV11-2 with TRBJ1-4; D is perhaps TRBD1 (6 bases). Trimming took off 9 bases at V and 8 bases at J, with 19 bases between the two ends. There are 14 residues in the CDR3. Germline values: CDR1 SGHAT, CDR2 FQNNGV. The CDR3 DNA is TGTGCCAGTAAAACCTCCCCCGGGGGCGAAAAACTGTTTTTT. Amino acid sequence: CASKTSPGGEKLFF.

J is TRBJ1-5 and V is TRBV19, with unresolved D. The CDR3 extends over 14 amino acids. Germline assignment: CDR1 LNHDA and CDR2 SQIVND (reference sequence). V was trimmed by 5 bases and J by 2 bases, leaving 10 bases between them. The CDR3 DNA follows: TGTGCCAGTAGTGCTTTCGGGGGCAATCAGCCCCAGCATTTT. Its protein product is CASSAFGGNQPQHF.

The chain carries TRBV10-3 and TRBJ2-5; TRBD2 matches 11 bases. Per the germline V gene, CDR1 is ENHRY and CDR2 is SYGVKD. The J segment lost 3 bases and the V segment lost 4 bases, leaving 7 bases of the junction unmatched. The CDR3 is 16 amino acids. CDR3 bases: TGTGCCATCAGTGGAGGACTAGCGGGCTCTAAAGAGACCCAGTACTTC. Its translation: CAISGGLAGSKETQYF.

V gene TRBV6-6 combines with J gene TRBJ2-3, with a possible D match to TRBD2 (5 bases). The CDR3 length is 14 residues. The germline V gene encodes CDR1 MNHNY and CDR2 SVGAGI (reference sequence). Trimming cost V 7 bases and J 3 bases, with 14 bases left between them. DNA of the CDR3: TGTGCCAGCATCCCCCCCCCGGGGACAGATACGCAGTATTTT. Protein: CASIPPPGTDTQYF.

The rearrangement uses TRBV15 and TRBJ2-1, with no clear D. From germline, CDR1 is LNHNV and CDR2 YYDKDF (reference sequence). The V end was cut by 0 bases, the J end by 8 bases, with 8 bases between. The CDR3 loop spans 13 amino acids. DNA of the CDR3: TGTGCCACCAGCAGAGATAACCCCTATGAGCAGTTCTTC. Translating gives CATSRDNPYEQFF.

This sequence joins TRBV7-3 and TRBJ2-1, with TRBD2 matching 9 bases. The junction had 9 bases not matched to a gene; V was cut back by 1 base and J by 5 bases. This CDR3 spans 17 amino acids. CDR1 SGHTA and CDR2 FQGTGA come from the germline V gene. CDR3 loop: CASSLIAGTSKNNEQFF. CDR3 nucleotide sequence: TGTGCCAGCAGCTTAATTGCCGGGACTAGCAAGAACAATGAGCAGTTCTTC.

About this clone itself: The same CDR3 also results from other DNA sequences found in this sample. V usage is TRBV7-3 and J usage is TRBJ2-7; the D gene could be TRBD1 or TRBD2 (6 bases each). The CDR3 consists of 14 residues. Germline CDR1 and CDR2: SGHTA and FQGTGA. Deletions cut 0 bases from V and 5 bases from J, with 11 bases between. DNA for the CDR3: TGTGCCAGCAGCTTAACGGGGGGCAGTCACGAGCAGTACTTC. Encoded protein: CASSLTGGSHEQYF. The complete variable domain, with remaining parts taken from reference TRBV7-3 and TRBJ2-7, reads GAGVSQTPSNKVTEKGKYVELRCDPISGHTALYWYRQSLGQGPEFLIYFQGTGAADDSGLPNDRFFAVRPEGSVSTLKIQRTERGDSAVYLCASSLTGGSHEQYFGPGTRLTVT.

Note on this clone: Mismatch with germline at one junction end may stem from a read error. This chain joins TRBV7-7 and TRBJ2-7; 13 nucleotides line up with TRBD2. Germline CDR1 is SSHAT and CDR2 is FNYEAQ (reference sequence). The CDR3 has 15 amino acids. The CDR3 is CASSPTGLAGSEQYF. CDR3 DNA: TGTGCTAGCAGCCCCACGGGACTAGCGGGAAGCGAGCAGTACTTC. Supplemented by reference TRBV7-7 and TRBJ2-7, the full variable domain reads GAGVSQSPRYKVTKRGQDVTLRCDPISSHATLYWYQQALGQGPEFLTYFNYEAQPDKSGLPSDRFSAERPEGSISTLTIQRTEQRDSAMYRCASSPTGLAGSEQYFGPGTRLTVT.

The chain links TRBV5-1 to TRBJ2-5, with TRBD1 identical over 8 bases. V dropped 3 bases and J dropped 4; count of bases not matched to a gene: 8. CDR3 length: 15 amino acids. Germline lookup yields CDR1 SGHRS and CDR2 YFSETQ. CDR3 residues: CASSSTGAGGETQYF. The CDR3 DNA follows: TGCGCCAGCAGCTCGACAGGGGCGGGTGGAGAGACCCAGTACTTC.

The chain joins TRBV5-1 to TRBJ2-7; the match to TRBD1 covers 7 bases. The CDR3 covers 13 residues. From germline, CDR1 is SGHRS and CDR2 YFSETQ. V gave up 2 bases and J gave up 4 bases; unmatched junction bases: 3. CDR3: CASSFGQEYEQYF. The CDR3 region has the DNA TGCGCCAGCAGCTTTGGACAGGAGTACGAGCAGTACTTC.

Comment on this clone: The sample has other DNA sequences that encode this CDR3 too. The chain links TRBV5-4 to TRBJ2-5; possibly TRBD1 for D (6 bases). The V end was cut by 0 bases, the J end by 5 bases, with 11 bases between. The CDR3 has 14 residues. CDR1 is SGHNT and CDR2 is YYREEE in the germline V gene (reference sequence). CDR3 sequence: CASSLAGVRETQYF. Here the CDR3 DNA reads TGTGCCAGCAGCTTGGCAGGGGTTCGGGAGACCCAGTACTTC.

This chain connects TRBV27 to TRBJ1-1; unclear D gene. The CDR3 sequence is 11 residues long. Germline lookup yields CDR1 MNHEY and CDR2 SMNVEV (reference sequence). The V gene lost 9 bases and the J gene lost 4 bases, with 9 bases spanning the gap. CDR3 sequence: CASKGGTEAFF. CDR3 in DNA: TGTGCCAGTAAAGGTGGCACTGAAGCTTTCTTT.

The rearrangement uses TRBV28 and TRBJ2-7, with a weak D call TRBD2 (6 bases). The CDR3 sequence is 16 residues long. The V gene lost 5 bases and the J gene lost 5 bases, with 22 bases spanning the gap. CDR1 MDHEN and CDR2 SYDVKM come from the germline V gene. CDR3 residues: CASSGGDAGPRNEQYF. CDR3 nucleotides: TGTGCCAGCAGTGGAGGGGACGCGGGGCCGCGGAACGAGCAGTACTTC.

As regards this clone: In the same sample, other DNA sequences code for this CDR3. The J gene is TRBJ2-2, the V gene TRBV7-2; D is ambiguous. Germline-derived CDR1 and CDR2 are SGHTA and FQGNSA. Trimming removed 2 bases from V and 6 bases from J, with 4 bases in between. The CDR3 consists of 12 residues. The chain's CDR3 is CASSLNPGELFF. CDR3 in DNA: TGTGCCAGCAGCTTAAACCCCGGGGAGCTGTTTTTT.

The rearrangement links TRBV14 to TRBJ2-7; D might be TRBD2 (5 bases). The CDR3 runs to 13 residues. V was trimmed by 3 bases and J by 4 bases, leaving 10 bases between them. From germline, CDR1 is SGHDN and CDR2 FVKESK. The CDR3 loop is CASSHGSWYEQYF. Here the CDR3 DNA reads TGTGCCAGCAGCCATGGGAGTTGGTACGAGCAGTACTTC.

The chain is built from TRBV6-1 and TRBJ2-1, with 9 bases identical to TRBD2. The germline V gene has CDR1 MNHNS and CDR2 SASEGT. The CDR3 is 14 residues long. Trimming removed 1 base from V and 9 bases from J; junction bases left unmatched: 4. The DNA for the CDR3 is TGTGCCAGCAGTGAAGGCGGGGGGGTTACTGAGCAGTTCTTC. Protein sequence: CASSEGGGVTEQFF.

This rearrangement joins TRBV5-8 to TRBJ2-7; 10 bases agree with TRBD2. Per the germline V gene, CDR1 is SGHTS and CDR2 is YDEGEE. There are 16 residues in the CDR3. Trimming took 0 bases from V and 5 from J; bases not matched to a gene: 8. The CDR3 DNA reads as TGTGCCAGCAGCTTGGACGGTGGGCTAGCGGGAGACGAGCAGTACTTC. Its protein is CASSLDGGLAGDEQYF.

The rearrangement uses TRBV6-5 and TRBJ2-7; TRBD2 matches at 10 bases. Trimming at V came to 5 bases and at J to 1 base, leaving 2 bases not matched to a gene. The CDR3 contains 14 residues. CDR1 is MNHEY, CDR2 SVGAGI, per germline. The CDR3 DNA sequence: TGTGCCAGCAGTGGACTAGCGGATTCCTACGAGCAGTACTTC. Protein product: CASSGLADSYEQYF.

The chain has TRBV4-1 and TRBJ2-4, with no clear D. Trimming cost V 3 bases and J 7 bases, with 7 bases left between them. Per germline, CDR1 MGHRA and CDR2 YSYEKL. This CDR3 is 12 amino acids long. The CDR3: CASSHLGNIQYF. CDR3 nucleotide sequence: TGCGCCAGCAGCCACCTGGGTAACATTCAGTACTTC.

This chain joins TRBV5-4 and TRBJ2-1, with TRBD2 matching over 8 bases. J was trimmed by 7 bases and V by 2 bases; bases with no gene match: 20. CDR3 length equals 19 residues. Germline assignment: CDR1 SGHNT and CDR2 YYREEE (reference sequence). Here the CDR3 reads CASSFGVLRSGSNVNEQFF. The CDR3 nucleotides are TGTGCCAGCAGCTTTGGAGTACTGCGAAGCGGGAGTAACGTGAATGAGCAGTTCTTC.